This T cell receptor beta chain was identified in a study of blood T cell repertoires in COVID-19 (dated by TCRdb to the early 2020s). As for the study more broadly: Samples from collaborators originated in the United States, Italy and Spain and spanned both the acute and convalescent phases of COVID-19. The material from the prospective study consisted of cDNA or gDNA derived from T cells, B-cell-depleted T cells, or PBMCs. The repertoires were made available in a free public database intended to serve as a resource for research on the immune response to SARS-CoV-2. Subjects who had been exposed to COVID-19, were actively infected with it, or had recovered from it provided the deeply sampled blood TCRbeta repertoires that made up the dataset. The sample metadata nearly always contained a de-identified subject ID, COVID-19 status, age in years and sex. Where HLA class I and class II types were available, the types were taken from metadata supplied by the sample provider, not from assay-based typing. The samples were drawn from the first 160 participants of the ongoing ImmuneRACE study and from over a thousand subjects provided by 6 global collaborators. Points the paper makes about the study in general: Clinical and demographic metadata were provided uncurated, with the amount varying by source and participant.

The immunoSEQ Assay, a bias-controlled multiplex PCR, was used to amplify TCRbeta CDR3 regions from genomic DNA. The authors processed their data as follows. Nucleated cell counts per sample were estimated from amplification of reference gene primers within the assay. To quantify the absolute abundance of each unique TCRbeta CDR3 rearrangement, sequence reads were collapsed and filtered. For each sample, productive Simpson clonality was calculated by taking the square root of Simpson's diversity index across productive rearrangements. Held by TCRdb, this immuneACCESS table contains in-frame sequences only and omits some clones. Under half of the omission traces to an unresolved V gene where checked; the cause of the rest is unknown. The DNA was the basis for D and trimming; V, J and clone size are from that table. Within this sample are about 370,000 clones, with around nine tenths of them counted one time only. The ten biggest clones cover around 1.7% of the sample.

In regard to this clone: Its antigen specificity is not known. Per-nucleotide qualities are absent, and no much larger clonotype sits a single base away.

Enrolling through a virtual design, the prospective study's participants ranged in age from roughly 18 to 89 years and lived across roughly 24 United States geographic areas. To assign participants to cohorts, the prospective study relied on clinical history that participants themselves reported in a screening survey and a study questionnaire. For ImmuneRACE Cohort 3, a participant was defined as recovered based on two consecutive negative NP/OP PCR tests, clearance by a healthcare professional, or resolution of symptoms. In the prospective study, mobile phlebotomists collected whole blood, serum and a nasopharyngeal or oropharyngeal swab from each participant. Participants in the prospective study had the option to provide additional blood draws and questionnaires over a roughly 2-month period. Prospective study blood samples were shipped either frozen or at room temperature before DNA extraction.

In the germline V gene, CDR1 corresponds to LGHNT and CDR2 to FRNRAP. Taken from cysteine to phenylalanine, the CDR3 has 18 residues. Of all the DNA, just the CDR3 is kept, 54 bases in frame from base 1. Trimming accounts for 1 base at V and 0 bases at J, while the number of junction bases matched to no gene is 6. This sequence originates from a woman aged 25 to 39 who had recovered from COVID-19. Here the chain combines TRBV12-5 and TRBJ1-1, and 12 bases in between align with TRBD1. The sequenced sample consisted of PBMCs or T cells enriched from blood (not recorded which). The sequence in DNA is TGTGCTAGTGGTTTGGACCTTGGGACAGGGGGCGTGAACACTGAAGCTTTCTTT. It encodes CASGLDLGTGGVNTEAFF.